This T cell receptor (beta chain) was observed in a study of blood T cell repertoires in COVID-19. This clone was seen a single time. The CDR3 extends over 15 amino acids. V gave up 1 base and J gave up 2 bases, with 11 bases separating them. CDR1 and CDR2 from the germline V gene are SGHVS and FQNEAQ. In the original workflow: Scientists estimated how many nucleated cells there were by amplifying reference gene primers. Method: immunoSEQ multiplex PCR; TCRdb's copy keeps in-frame clones and lacks some. V and J calls and clone size are as listed in that table; D and trimming were resolved from the DNA. The profile shows about 170,000 clones, around four fifths of them singletons.

Material for sequencing was peripheral blood. The TCR comes from a woman of 80 years or more with COVID-19, enrolled during active disease. The rearrangement joins TRBV7-8 to TRBJ1-1; D may be TRBD1 (5 bases). The CDR3: CASSLVAGINTEAFF. The CDR3 nucleotides are TGTGCCAGCAGCTTAGTTGCAGGGATCAACACTGAAGCTTTCTTT.